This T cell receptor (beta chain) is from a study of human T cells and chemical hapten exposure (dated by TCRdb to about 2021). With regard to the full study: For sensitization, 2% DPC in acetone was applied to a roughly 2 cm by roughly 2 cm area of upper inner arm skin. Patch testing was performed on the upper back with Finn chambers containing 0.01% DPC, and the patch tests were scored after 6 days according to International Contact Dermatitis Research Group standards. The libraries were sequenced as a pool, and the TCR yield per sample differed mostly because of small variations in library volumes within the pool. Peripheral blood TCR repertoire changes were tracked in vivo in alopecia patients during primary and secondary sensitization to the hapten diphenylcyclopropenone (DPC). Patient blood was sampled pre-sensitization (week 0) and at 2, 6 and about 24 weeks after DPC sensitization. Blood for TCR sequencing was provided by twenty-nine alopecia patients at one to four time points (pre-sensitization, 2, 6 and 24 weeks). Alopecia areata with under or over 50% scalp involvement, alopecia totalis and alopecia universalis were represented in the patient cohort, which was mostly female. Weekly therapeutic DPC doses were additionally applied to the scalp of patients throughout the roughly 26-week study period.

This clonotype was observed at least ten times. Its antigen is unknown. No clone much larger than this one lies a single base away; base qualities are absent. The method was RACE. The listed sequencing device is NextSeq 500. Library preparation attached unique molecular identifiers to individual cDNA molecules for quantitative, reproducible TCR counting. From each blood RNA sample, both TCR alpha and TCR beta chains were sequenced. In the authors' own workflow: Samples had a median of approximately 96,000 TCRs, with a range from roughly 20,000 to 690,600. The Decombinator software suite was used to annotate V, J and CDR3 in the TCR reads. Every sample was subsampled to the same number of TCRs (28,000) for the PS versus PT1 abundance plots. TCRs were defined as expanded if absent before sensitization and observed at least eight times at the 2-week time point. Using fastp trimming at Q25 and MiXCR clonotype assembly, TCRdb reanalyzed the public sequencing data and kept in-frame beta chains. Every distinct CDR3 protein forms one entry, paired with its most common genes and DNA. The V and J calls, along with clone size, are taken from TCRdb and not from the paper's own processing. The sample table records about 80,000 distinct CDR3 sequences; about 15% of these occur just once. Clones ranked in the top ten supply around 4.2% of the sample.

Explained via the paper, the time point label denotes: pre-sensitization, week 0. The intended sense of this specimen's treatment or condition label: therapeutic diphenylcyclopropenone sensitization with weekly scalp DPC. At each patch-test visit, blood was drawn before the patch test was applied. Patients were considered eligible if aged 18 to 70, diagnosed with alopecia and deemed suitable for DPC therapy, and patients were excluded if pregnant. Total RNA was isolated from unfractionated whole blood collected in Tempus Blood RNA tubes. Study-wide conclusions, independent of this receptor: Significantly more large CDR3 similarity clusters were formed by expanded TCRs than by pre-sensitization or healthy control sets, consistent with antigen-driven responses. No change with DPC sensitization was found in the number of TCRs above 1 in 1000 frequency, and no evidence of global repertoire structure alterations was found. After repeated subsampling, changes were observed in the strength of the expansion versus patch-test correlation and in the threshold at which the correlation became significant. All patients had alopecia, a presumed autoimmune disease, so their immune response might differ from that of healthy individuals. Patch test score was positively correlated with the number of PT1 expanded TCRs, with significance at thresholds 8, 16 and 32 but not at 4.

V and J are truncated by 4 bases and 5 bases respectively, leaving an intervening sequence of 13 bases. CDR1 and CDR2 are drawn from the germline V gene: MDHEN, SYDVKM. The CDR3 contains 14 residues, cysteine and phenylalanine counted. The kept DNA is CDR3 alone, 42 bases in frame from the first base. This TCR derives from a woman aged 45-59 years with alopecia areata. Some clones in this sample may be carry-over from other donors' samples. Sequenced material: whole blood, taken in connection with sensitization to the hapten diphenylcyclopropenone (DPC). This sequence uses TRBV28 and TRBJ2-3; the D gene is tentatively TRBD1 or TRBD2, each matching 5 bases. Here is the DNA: TGTGCCAGCAGTTCTCCCGGGGACCAAGATACGCAGTATTTT. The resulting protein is CASSSPGDQDTQYF.